Here is one T cell receptor beta chain with its context. The data stem from a study of shared clonotypes between healthy human individuals. Assay: immunoSEQ multiplex PCR; the TCRdb copy retains only in-frame clones and omits some. The sample records around 2,000,000 clones, around 96% being singletons. Naive CD8 cells comprised CD45RO-negative, CCR7-positively selected cells, excluding terminally differentiated effector memory CD45RA+ cells. The CDR3 length is 16 residues. Germline V gene data show CDR1 as LGHNA and CDR2 as YNFKEQ. Trimming took 0 bases from V and 0 from J, leaving 10 bases between them.

The genes are TRBV4-2 and TRBJ2-3, with D uncertain. The sequence came from a man aged 18 to 29 in good health. Sequencing was done on a sample of naive CD8+ T cells sorted from blood. The DNA for the CDR3 is TGTGCCAGCAGCCAAGATCTGGTAGATAGCACAGATACGCAGTATTTT. Its protein product is CASSQDLVDSTDTQYF.